These T cell receptor beta chains were read from a single sample in a study of T cells in Graves' hyperthyroidism and ophthalmopathy. TCRdb reanalysed the multiplex PCR reads using MiXCR and keeps one entry per CDR3 protein. In the table there are about 400,000 distinct CDR3 sequences, around 15% of which are singletons. Sample: blood. Receptors originate from a woman aged 18-29 years with Graves' hyperthyroidism. Both conserved end residues are part of each CDR3. D genes are given only for firm matches. A clone size is listed for some rows: how often the clone was seen (once, few, many), or a class if it is expanded.

d_call j_call v_call clone_size cdr3_nt cdr3_aa
TRBD1 TRBJ2-4 TRBV5-1 many TGCGCCAGCAGCTTAGCAGGGGGCCAGGGAAACATTCAGTACTTC CASSLAGGQGNIQYF
NA TRBJ2-7 TRBV19 many TGTGCCAGTAGTATCTGGGGAAACGAGCAGTACTTC CASSIWGNEQYF
NA TRBJ1-5 TRBV30 many TGTGCCTGGAACCTTGGACTCAATCAGCCCCAGCATTTT CAWNLGLNQPQHF
NA TRBJ1-2 TRBV5-1 many TGCGCCAGCAGCTTGGCTGCAGGGGCCTATGGCTACACCTTC CASSLAAGAYGYTF
NA TRBJ2-1 TRBV3-1 many TGTGCCAGCAGCCAAGATCTCGGGGTAGGGGTCAATGAGCAGTTCTTC CASSQDLGVGVNEQFF
NA TRBJ2-3 TRBV24-1 few TGTGCCACCAGTGACCGCGGGCCTCGCGGCGCAGATACGCAGTATTTT CATSDRGPRGADTQYF
TRBD2 TRBJ2-1 TRBV7-3 many TGTGCCAGCAGCCTGCAACCGATACCTCCCGGGACTAGCGATGAGCAGTTCTTC CASSLQPIPPGTSDEQFF
NA TRBJ1-5 TRBV28 many TGTGCCAGCAGTTTAGCCCAATACAATCAGCCCCAGCATTTT CASSLAQYNQPQHF
NA TRBJ2-1 TRBV15 few TGTGCCACCAGCAGAGGTTCGTCCAATGAGCAGTTCTTC CATSRGSSNEQFF
NA TRBJ2-1 TRBV6-2/TRBV6-3 many TGTGCCAGCAGCCGACAGGATTACAATGAGCAGTTCTTC CASSRQDYNEQFF
NA TRBJ2-5 TRBV7-2 many TGTGCCAGCAGCTTATGGAGGGGGGGTCGAGACCAAGAGACCCAGTACTTC CASSLWRGGRDQETQYF
NA TRBJ2-6 TRBV12-3/TRBV12-4 NA TGTGCCAGCAGTTTATGGCCTGCAAACTCTGGGGCCAACGTCCTGACTTTC CASSLWPANSGANVLTF
NA TRBJ1-1 TRBV11-2 many TGTGCCAGCAGCTTAGAGACGGAAGCTTTCTTT CASSLETEAFF
NA TRBJ2-2 TRBV28 many TGTGCCAGCAGTTTTTTCGGCGCGAACACCGGGGAGCTGTTTTTT CASSFFGANTGELFF
NA TRBJ1-5 TRBV7-9 few TGTGCCAGCAGCTTAGAGGCGATGCCCCAGCATTTT CASSLEAMPQHF
NA TRBJ2-1 TRBV15 NA TGTGCCACCAGCAGAGGTTCATTGCGGGATTCTATCCTGCCCGGCTCCTACAATGAGCAGTTCTTC CATSRGSLRDSILPGSYNEQFF
NA TRBJ2-5 TRBV12-3/TRBV12-4 NA TGTGCCAGCAGTTTAGACCTGACCCAAGAGACCCAGTACTTC CASSLDLTQETQYF
NA TRBJ2-7 TRBV7-9 few TGTGCCAGCAGCTTAGTTACAGGGCTTGGCCTCTACGAGCAGTACTTC CASSLVTGLGLYEQYF
NA TRBJ2-3 TRBV27 NA TGTGCCAGCAGTCTACGCCCCTCTGCTAGCCCATCTCTCTATACGCAGTATTTT CASSLRPSASPSLYTQYF
TRBD2 TRBJ2-1 TRBV28 many TGTGCCAGCAGTGGATTCCTAGCGGGGGCCAGTGAGCAGTTCTTC CASSGFLAGASEQFF
NA TRBJ2-3 TRBV20-1 many TGCAGTGCAACCGCCTGGCCCAGCACAGATACGCAGTATTTT CSATAWPSTDTQYF
NA TRBJ1-2 TRBV12-3/TRBV12-4 many TGTGCCAGCAGTTTGCCGGGAATTAACTATGGCTACACCTTC CASSLPGINYGYTF
NA TRBJ1-5 TRBV28 NA TGTGCCAGCAGTTTAATCCGTGGCAATCAGCCCCAGCATTTT CASSLIRGNQPQHF
NA TRBJ1-6 TRBV5-5 many TGTGCCAGCAGCCTGGGGGACGCAGCAAATTCACCCCTCCACTTT CASSLGDAANSPLHF
NA TRBJ2-3 TRBV5-1 many TGCGCCAGCAGCTTGGCGAGCAATACGCAGTATTTT CASSLASNTQYF
NA TRBJ1-5 TRBV9 NA TGTGCCAGCAGCGTAGGGCACTTCGGGCGGCCCCAGCATTTT CASSVGHFGRPQHF
NA TRBJ1-2 TRBV29-1 many TGCAGCGTTGAAAGGGACACCTCCTATGGCTACACCTTC CSVERDTSYGYTF
TRBD1 TRBJ1-1 TRBV18 many TGTGCCAGCTCACCTACAGGGGCCAACACTGAAGCTTTCTTT CASSPTGANTEAFF
TRBD2 TRBJ2-1 TRBV20-1 few TGCAGTGCTAAGAGCGGGACGGTCTATGAGCAGTTCTTC CSAKSGTVYEQFF
NA TRBJ1-6 TRBV11-2 NA TGTGCCAGCAGCCCCGGAGCAGGGAGGATAGGGGGTTCACCCCTCCACTTT CASSPGAGRIGGSPLHF
NA TRBJ2-7 TRBV6-2/TRBV6-3 few TGTGCCAGCATCGACAGGGAGGAAGTCGAGCAGTACTTC CASIDREEVEQYF
TRBD2 TRBJ2-7 TRBV24-1 NA TGTGCCACCAGTGAGCGCCCTAGCGGGGTCTACGAGCAGTACTTC CATSERPSGVYEQYF
TRBD2 TRBJ2-3 TRBV6-1 many TGTGCCAGCAAAGCGGGACCGTACACAGATACGCAGTATTTT CASKAGPYTDTQYF
TRBD2 TRBJ2-2 TRBV2 few TGTGCCAGCATCCCCCCCCCGGTCGGGAGGACCGGGGAGCTGTTTTTT CASIPPPVGRTGELFF
TRBD1 TRBJ2-7 TRBV24-1 many TGTGCCACCAGTGACTCACAGGGGGTCGCCTACGAGCAGTACTTC CATSDSQGVAYEQYF
NA TRBJ1-2 TRBV28 many TGTGCCAGCAGTCGCCCATCGGTGACCAACTATGGCTACACCTTC CASSRPSVTNYGYTF
TRBD2 TRBJ2-1 TRBV5-8 NA TGTGCCAGCAGCCCATCCGGGACTAGCAATGAGCAGTTCTTC CASSPSGTSNEQFF
TRBD2 TRBJ2-7 TRBV9 NA TGTGCCAGCAGCGATAGCGGGAGGGCCTCCAACGAGCAGTACTTC CASSDSGRASNEQYF
NA TRBJ2-1 TRBV11-2 many TGTGCCAGCAGCTCGGTTTTTCACAATGAGCAGTTCTTC CASSSVFHNEQFF
NA TRBJ1-1 TRBV28 many TGTGCCAGCAGTACGAAACAGCTGAACACTGAAGCTTTCTTT CASSTKQLNTEAFF
TRBD1 TRBJ1-2 TRBV28 many TGTGCCAGCAGTCAGGGACAGGGGACCTATGGCTACACCTTC CASSQGQGTYGYTF
TRBD2 TRBJ2-5 TRBV20-1 few TGCAGTGCTAGACGGGGGGGAGGGCCCGGCGAGACCCAGTACTTC CSARRGGGPGETQYF
NA TRBJ2-5 TRBV7-6 many TGTGCCAGCAGCTTAGATGGGTTCGCGCAAGAGACCCAGTACTTC CASSLDGFAQETQYF